This TCR beta chain was found in a study of CD8 T cells in ankylosing spondylitis. The germline V and J ends were trimmed by 3 bases and 5 bases, with 13 bases remaining between them. Germline-derived CDR1 and CDR2 are ENHRY and SYGVKD. CDR3 size: 14 residues. TCRdb ran MiXCR on the 5' RACE reads and lists one entry per CDR3 protein. This table holds more than 200,000 distinct CDR3 sequences, 20% to 30% found once. The chain carries TRBV10-3 and TRBJ1-1; D gene unclear. The origin of this receptor is a male donor with ankylosing spondylitis or in good health (not recorded which). The specimen sequenced was blood, either unsorted or a sorted T cell fraction (not recorded which). This chain's CDR3 is CAISDRNSLTEAFF. CDR3 DNA sequence: TGTGCCATCAGTGACCGGAACAGCCTTACTGAAGCTTTCTTT.